The 26 T cell receptor beta chains below come from one sample, sequenced in a study of technical replicates of blood from several donors. The data were produced by immunoSEQ multiplex PCR, yet TCRdb's version contains in-frame clones alone and is incomplete. The sample consists of approximately 79,000 clones, 95% of them appearing once. The specimen sequenced was T cells isolated from PBMCs. Source of these receptors: a human donor in good health.

The chain recombines TRBV30 with TRBJ1-1, with TRBD1 matching over 9 bases. The CDR3 is made up of 16 amino acids. Germline assignment: CDR1 GTSNPN and CDR2 SVGIG (reference sequence). Trimming at V came to 1 base and at J to 5 bases, leaving 11 bases not matched to a gene. The CDR3 DNA reads TGTGCCTGGAGTGCAAGATTAGGACAGGGGAAGACTGAAGCTTTCTTT. Residues: CAWSARLGQGKTEAFF. Filled out from reference TRBV30 and TRBJ1-1, the complete variable domain reads SQTIHQWPATLVQPVGSPLSLECTVEGTSNPNLYWYRQAAGRGLQLLFYSVGIGQISSEVPQNLSASRPQDRQFILSSKKLLLSDSGFYLCAWSARLGQGKTEAFFGQGTRLTVV.

This clone is a singleton in its sample. The chain uses TRBV7-8 and TRBJ2-3; tentative D call: TRBD2 (5 bases). The CDR3 spans 14 residues. The V end was cut by 1 base, the J end by 6 bases, with 11 bases between. The V gene's germline CDR1 is SGHVS and CDR2 FQNEAQ. CDR3 loop: CASSLGGPRDTQYF. As DNA, the CDR3 is TGTGCCAGCAGCTTAGGAGGGCCCCGGGATACGCAGTATTTT.

The gene calls are TRBV6-5 and TRBJ1-2; D uncertain. With 7 bases removed from V and 6 bases from J, the gap between germline ends came to 15 bases. The CDR3 is made up of 13 amino acids. The germline gives CDR1 MNHEY, CDR2 SVGAGI. Here the CDR3 DNA reads TGTGCCAGCACAAACGTAAACAGTAATGGCTACACCTTC. It is translated as CASTNVNSNGYTF.

The genes are TRBV29-1 and TRBJ1-6, with D hard to call. This CDR3 spans 13 amino acids. Germline-derived CDR1 and CDR2 are SQVTM and ANQGSEA. V was pared by 4 bases and J by 0 bases, with 4 bases between. Written as DNA, the CDR3 is TGCAGCGTTGGGAGCTCCTATAATTCACCCCTCCACTTT. Protein sequence: CSVGSSYNSPLHF.

The chain carries TRBV28 and TRBJ2-2; D gene uncertain. The CDR3 covers 15 residues. The V gene lost 1 base and the J gene lost 2 bases, with 8 bases spanning the gap. Germline V lookup: CDR1 MDHEN, CDR2 SYDVKM. The CDR3 coding sequence is TGTGCCAGCAGTTTATTCTTAATTAACACCGGGGAGCTGTTTTTT. Translated: CASSLFLINTGELFF. Full variable domain (rest looked up from reference TRBV28 and TRBJ2-2): DVKVTQSSRYLVKRTGEKVFLECVQDMDHENMFWYRQDPGLGLRLIYFSYDVKMKEKGDIPEGYSVSREKKERFSLILESASTNQTSMYLCASSLFLINTGELFFGEGSRLTVL.

The chain is built from TRBV6-5 and TRBJ2-3; a weak D match, TRBD2 (7 bases). Trimming removed 2 bases from V and 6 bases from J, with 15 bases in between. Germline values: CDR1 MNHEY, CDR2 SVGAGI. This CDR3 region has 15 residues. The CDR3 DNA follows: TGTGCCAGCAGTTACGGGGGGGGGCCAAGGGATACGCAGTATTTT. Protein: CASSYGGGPRDTQYF.

The chain combines TRBV6-5 with TRBJ1-2, with a tentative D call TRBD1 (5 bases). With 0 bases removed from V and 3 bases from J, the gap between germline ends came to 14 bases. The V gene's germline CDR1 is MNHEY and CDR2 SVGAGI. This CDR3 has 16 amino acids. CDR3 loop: CASSYSTALEHYGYTF. The CDR3 bases are TGTGCCAGCAGTTACTCGACAGCTCTGGAGCACTATGGCTACACCTTC.

The chain joins TRBV29-1 to TRBJ2-1; 8 nucleotides match TRBD1. This CDR3 has 16 residues. Germline V gives CDR1 SQVTM, CDR2 ANQGSEA. The V and J ends lost 6 bases and 3 bases, in that order; junction bases with no gene match: 13. CDR3 residues: CSVATGTGLRYNEQFF. The CDR3 region has the DNA TGCAGCGTCGCTACCGGGACAGGCCTCCGCTACAATGAGCAGTTCTTC.

The chain recombines TRBV9 with TRBJ2-3; 13 bases line up with TRBD2. Losses at the gene ends were 0 bases for V and 6 bases for J; bases not matched to a gene: 4. CDR3 length equals 16 residues. From germline, CDR1 is SGDLS and CDR2 YYNGEE. CDR3 loop: CASSVGTSGGPDTQYF. In DNA form, the CDR3 reads TGTGCCAGCAGCGTAGGGACTAGCGGGGGTCCGGATACGCAGTATTTT.

As DNA, the CDR3 is TGTGCCAGCAGCTCGGACTGGAACACTGAAGCTTTCTTT. Translation gives CASSSDWNTEAFF. The chain has TRBV28 and TRBJ1-1; D gene unclear. Trimming removed 6 bases at V and 1 base at J, with 9 bases between. There are 13 residues in the CDR3. Germline lookup yields CDR1 MDHEN and CDR2 SYDVKM.

V usage is TRBV7-8 and J usage is TRBJ2-1; 7 bases align to TRBD2. The CDR3 runs to 17 residues. The germline V gene encodes CDR1 SGHVS and CDR2 FQNEAQ. Trimming at V came to 5 bases and at J to 3 bases, leaving 13 bases not matched to a gene. CDR3 sequence: CASSRLWAGDFYNEQFF. DNA for the CDR3: TGTGCCAGCAGCCGCCTGTGGGCGGGAGACTTCTACAATGAGCAGTTCTTC. Using reference TRBV7-8 and TRBJ2-1 for the parts outside the CDR3, the full variable domain is GAGVSQSPRYKVAKRGQDVALRCDPISGHVSLFWYQQALGQGPEFLTYFQNEAQLDKSGLPSDRFFAERPEGSVSTLKIQRTQQEDSAVYLCASSRLWAGDFYNEQFFGPGTRLTVL.

The chain combines TRBV6-5 with TRBJ1-4; D perhaps matches TRBD1 (6 bases). The CDR3 covers 15 residues. The V gene lost 2 bases and the J gene lost 8 bases, with 15 bases spanning the gap. From germline, CDR1 is MNHEY and CDR2 SVGAGI. In DNA form, the CDR3 reads TGTGCCAGCAGTTACACAACAACAGGGTTAGAAAAACTGTTTTTT. As protein: CASSYTTTGLEKLFF.

This sequence joins TRBV27 and TRBJ2-7; D possibly corresponds to TRBD1 (6 bases). With 7 bases removed from V and 3 bases from J, the gap between germline ends came to 19 bases. Germline CDR1 and CDR2: MNHEY and SMNVEV (reference sequence). The CDR3 loop spans 15 amino acids. The CDR3 loop reads CASTHLPPDSYEQYF. Here the CDR3 DNA reads TGTGCCAGCACTCACCTCCCCCCGGACAGCTACGAGCAGTACTTC.

J is TRBJ2-7 and V is TRBV27, with 11 bases that match TRBD2. Unmatched junction bases numbered 7, after V lost 6 bases and J lost 3 bases. The CDR3 covers 15 residues. The germline gives CDR1 MNHEY, CDR2 SMNVEV (reference sequence). The CDR3, as DNA: TGTGCCAGCAGCAAACTAGCGGGAGACAGCTACGAGCAGTACTTC. Protein sequence: CASSKLAGDSYEQYF.

This clone occurred once. V usage is TRBV30 and J usage is TRBJ1-2, with D unresolved. The CDR3 extends over 14 amino acids. Trimming left V 2 bases short and J 1 base short, with 11 bases between. Germline CDR1 GTSNPN, CDR2 SVGIG (reference sequence). As DNA, the CDR3 is TGTGCCTGGAGTCCTATACTGATTAACTATGGCTACACCTTC. Its translation is CAWSPILINYGYTF.

This clone was detected once. This chain connects TRBV6-1 to TRBJ1-1; a weak D match, TRBD1 (5 bases). V lost 0 bases and J 5 bases, leaving 13 bases between the germline ends. There are 15 residues in the CDR3. CDR1 and CDR2 (germline): MNHNS, SASEGT. CDR3 residues: CASSEAPRGLTEAFF. In DNA form, the CDR3 reads TGTGCCAGCAGTGAAGCACCACGGGGACTAACTGAAGCTTTCTTT.

The V gene is TRBV18, the J gene TRBJ1-2; 9 bases are a match to TRBD1. The junction had 8 bases not matched to a gene; V was cut back by 3 bases and J by 0 bases. The V gene's germline CDR1 is KGHSH and CDR2 LQKENI. This CDR3 is built from 17 residues. The CDR3 sequence is CASSPDFGQGTNYGYTF. In DNA form, the CDR3 reads TGTGCCAGCTCACCGGATTTTGGACAGGGGACTAACTATGGCTACACCTTC.

The rearrangement joins TRBV18 to TRBJ1-6, with a possible D match to TRBD1 (6 bases). Trimming shortened V by 2 bases and J by 5 bases, and 19 bases separated the two germline ends. CDR1 is KGHSH and CDR2 is LQKENI in the germline V gene. The CDR3 runs to 18 residues. The CDR3 spells CASSPTTHQGRHNSPLHF. The CDR3 DNA reads TGTGCCAGCTCACCAACTACTCATCAGGGGAGACATAATTCACCCCTCCACTTT.

This chain connects TRBV21-1 to TRBJ2-1; the table's D gene call, TRBD2, was not cross checked with the DNA. TRBV21-1 is a listed pseudogene. CDR3 size: 20 residues. The CDR3 here is CASSKAGTSAPGSNYNEQFF. CDR3 sequence (DNA): TGTGCCAGCAGCAAAGCCGGGACTAGCGCCCCTGGGTCGAACTACAATGAGCAGTTCTTC.

The chain combines TRBV9 with TRBJ2-3; D gene uncertain. Germline lookup yields CDR1 SGDLS and CDR2 YYNGEE. V was pared by 0 bases and J by 4 bases, with 9 bases between. This CDR3 spans 14 amino acids. The CDR3 region is CASSVDGPADTQYF. DNA for the CDR3: TGTGCCAGCAGCGTAGATGGGCCGGCAGATACGCAGTATTTT.

The genes are TRBV5-4 and TRBJ1-1, with a tentative D call TRBD1 (5 bases). Germline CDR1 SGHNT, CDR2 YYREEE (reference sequence). Trimming took off 2 bases at V and 4 bases at J, with 15 bases between the two ends. CDR3 length: 15 residues. The DNA of the CDR3 is TGTGCCAGCAGCTTTATAGGGGCCGGGCCCACTGAAGCTTTCTTT. This codes for CASSFIGAGPTEAFF.

V is TRBV5-4 and J is TRBJ1-3; no clear D. The length of the CDR3 is 16 residues. With 0 bases removed from V and 4 bases from J, the gap between germline ends came to 14 bases. CDR1 is SGHNT, CDR2 YYREEE, per germline (reference sequence). The CDR3 sequence: CASSLAPGVEGNTIYF. The CDR3 nucleotides are TGTGCCAGCAGCTTGGCGCCCGGGGTGGAGGGAAACACCATATATTTT.

The chain has TRBV27 and TRBJ2-1, with TRBD1 as a possible D gene (5 bases). Germline CDR1 MNHEY, CDR2 SMNVEV (reference sequence). This CDR3 spans 13 amino acids. Trimming shortened V by 3 bases and J by 8 bases, and 11 bases separated the two germline ends. The CDR3 loop reads CASSFGRAYEQFF. The CDR3 nucleotides are TGTGCCAGCAGTTTCGGCAGGGCCTATGAGCAGTTCTTC.

The genes are TRBV5-4 and TRBJ2-2, with TRBD1 matching 7 bases. This CDR3 region has 15 residues. The V and J ends lost 4 bases and 3 bases, in that order; junction bases with no gene match: 6. Per germline, CDR1 SGHNT and CDR2 YYREEE (reference sequence). The CDR3 nucleotides read TGTGCCAGCAGCCGCGACAGGGTGGACACCGGGGAGCTGTTTTTT. Translated: CASSRDRVDTGELFF.

V and J are TRBV19 and TRBJ1-1; 12 bases align to TRBD1. Germline assignment: CDR1 LNHDA and CDR2 SQIVND (reference sequence). With 5 bases clipped from V and 5 bases from J, the junction kept 15 bases outside the gene matches. The CDR3 contains 18 residues. The CDR3 protein is CASSLQTGTGGARTEAFF. The CDR3 DNA follows: TGTGCCAGTAGTCTCCAAACCGGGACAGGGGGCGCAAGAACTGAAGCTTTCTTT.

This chain uses TRBV6-5 with TRBJ2-7; the match to TRBD2 covers 10 bases. Unmatched junction bases numbered 12, after V lost 10 bases and J lost 6 bases. The CDR3 is made up of 14 amino acids. The germline CDR1 and CDR2 sequences are MNHEY and SVGAGI. The DNA for the CDR3 is TGTGCCACCCGTCCGGGACTAGCGATTGCCGAGCAGTACTTC. It translates to CATRPGLAIAEQYF.